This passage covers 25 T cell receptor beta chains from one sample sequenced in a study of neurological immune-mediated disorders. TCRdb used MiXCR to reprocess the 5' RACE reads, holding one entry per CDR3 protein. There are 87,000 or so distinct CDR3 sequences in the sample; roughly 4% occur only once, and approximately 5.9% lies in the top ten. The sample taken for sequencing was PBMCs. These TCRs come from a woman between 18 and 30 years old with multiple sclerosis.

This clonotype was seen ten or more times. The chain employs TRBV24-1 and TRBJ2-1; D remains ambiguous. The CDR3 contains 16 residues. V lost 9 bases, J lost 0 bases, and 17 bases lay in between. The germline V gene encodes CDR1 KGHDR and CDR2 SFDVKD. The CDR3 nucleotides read TGTGCCACCCGAAGTTCGGACGATAGCTCCTACAATGAGCAGTTCTTC. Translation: CATRSSDDSSYNEQFF.

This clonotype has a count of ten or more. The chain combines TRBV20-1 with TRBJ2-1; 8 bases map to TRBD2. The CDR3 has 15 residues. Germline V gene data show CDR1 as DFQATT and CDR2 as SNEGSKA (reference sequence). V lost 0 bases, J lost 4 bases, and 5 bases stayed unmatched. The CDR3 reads CSARDPQREYNEQFF. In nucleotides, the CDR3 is TGCAGTGCTAGAGATCCCCAGCGGGAGTACAATGAGCAGTTCTTC.

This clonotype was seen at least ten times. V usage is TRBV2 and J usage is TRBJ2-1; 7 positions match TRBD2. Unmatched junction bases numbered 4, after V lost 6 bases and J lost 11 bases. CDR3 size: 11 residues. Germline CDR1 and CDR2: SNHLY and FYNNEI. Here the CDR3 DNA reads TGTGCCAGCAGGTCGACTAGCAAGCAGTTCTTC. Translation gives CASRSTSKQFF.

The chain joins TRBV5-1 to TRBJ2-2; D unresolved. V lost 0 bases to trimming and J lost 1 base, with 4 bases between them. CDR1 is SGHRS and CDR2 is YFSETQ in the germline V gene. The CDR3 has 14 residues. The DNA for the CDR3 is TGCGCCAGCAGCTTGGACGGGAACACCGGGGAGCTGTTTTTT. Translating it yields CASSLDGNTGELFF.

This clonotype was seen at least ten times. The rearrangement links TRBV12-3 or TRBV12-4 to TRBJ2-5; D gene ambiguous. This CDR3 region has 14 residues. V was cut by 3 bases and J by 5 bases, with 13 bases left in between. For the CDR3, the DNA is TGTGCCAGCAGTTTGGTCCCTTGGGCGGAGACCCAGTACTTC. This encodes CASSLVPWAETQYF.

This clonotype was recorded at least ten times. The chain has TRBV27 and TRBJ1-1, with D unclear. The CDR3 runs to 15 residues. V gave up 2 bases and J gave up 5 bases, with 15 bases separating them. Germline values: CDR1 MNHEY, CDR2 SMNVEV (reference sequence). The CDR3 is CASSLVRTIGTEAFF. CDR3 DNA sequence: TGTGCCAGCAGTTTAGTTCGGACTATAGGGACTGAAGCTTTCTTT.

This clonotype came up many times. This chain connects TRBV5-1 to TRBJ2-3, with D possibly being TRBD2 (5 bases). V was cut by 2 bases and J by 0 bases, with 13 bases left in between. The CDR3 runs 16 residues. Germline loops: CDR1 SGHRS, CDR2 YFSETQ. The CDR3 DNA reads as TGCGCCAGCAGCTTTGGTTTGCGGGCTAGCACAGATACGCAGTATTTT. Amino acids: CASSFGLRASTDTQYF. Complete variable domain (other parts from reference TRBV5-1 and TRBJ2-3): KAGVTQTPRYLIKTRGQQVTLSCSPISGHRSVSWYQQTPGQGLQFLFEYFSETQRNKGNFPGRFSGRQFSNSRSEMNVSTLELGDSALYLCASSFGLRASTDTQYFGPGTRLTVL.

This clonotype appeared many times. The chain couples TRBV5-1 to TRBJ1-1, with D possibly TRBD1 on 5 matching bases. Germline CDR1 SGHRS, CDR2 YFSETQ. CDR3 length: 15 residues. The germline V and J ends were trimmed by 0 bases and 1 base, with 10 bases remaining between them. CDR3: CASSLVNGANTEAFF. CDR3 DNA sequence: TGCGCCAGCAGCTTGGTAAATGGGGCGAACACTGAAGCTTTCTTT.

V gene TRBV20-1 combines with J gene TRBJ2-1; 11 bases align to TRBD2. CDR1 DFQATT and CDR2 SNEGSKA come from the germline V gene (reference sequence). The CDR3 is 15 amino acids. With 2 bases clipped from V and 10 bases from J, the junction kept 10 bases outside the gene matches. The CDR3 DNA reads TGCAGTGCTAGATGGTCTAGCGGGAGGCCCGGGGAGCAGTTCTTC. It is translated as CSARWSSGRPGEQFF.

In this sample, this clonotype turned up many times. CDR3 DNA sequence: TGTGCCAGCAGTTACCCGTTCTGGGCGAACAATGGCTACACCTTC. Translating gives CASSYPFWANNGYTF. V is TRBV6-6 and J is TRBJ1-2, with D unresolved. The CDR3 is 15 residues long. CDR1 MNHNY and CDR2 SVGAGI come from the germline V gene (reference sequence). V was clipped by 2 bases and J by 6 bases, with 16 bases between them.

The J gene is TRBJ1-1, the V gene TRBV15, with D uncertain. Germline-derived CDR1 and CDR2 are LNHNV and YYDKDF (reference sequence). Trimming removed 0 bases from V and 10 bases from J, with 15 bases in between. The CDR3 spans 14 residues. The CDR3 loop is CATSRDQVLGIAFF. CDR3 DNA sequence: TGTGCCACCAGCAGAGATCAGGTGTTGGGCATAGCTTTCTTT.

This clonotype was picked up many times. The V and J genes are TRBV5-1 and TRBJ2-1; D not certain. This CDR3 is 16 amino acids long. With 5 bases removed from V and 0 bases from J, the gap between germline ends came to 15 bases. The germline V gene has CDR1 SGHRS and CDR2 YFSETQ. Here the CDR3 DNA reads TGCGCCAGCAGGGAAGCCCCCCAGAGCTCCTACAATGAGCAGTTCTTC. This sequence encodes CASREAPQSSYNEQFF.

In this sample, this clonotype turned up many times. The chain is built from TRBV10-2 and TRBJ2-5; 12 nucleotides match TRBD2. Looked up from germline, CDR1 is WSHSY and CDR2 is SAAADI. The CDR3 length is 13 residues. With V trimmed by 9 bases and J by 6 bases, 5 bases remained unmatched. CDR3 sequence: CASRTSGEQTQYF. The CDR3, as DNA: TGCGCCAGTAGGACTAGCGGGGAACAGACCCAGTACTTC.

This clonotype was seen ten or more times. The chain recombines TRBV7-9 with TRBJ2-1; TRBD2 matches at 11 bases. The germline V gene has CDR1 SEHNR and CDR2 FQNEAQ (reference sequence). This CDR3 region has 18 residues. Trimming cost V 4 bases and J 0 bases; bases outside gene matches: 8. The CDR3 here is CASSSSGGSLSSYNEQFF. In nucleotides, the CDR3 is TGTGCCAGCAGCTCTAGCGGGGGGTCACTCAGCTCCTACAATGAGCAGTTCTTC.

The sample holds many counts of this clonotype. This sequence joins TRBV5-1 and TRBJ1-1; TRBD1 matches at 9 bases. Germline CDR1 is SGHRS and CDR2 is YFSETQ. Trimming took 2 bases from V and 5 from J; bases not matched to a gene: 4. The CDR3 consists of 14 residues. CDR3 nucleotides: TGCGCCAGCAGCTTTGGGACAGGGAATACTGAAGCTTTCTTT. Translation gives CASSFGTGNTEAFF. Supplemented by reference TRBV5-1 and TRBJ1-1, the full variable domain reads KAGVTQTPRYLIKTRGQQVTLSCSPISGHRSVSWYQQTPGQGLQFLFEYFSETQRNKGNFPGRFSGRQFSNSRSEMNVSTLELGDSALYLCASSFGTGNTEAFFGQGTRLTVV.

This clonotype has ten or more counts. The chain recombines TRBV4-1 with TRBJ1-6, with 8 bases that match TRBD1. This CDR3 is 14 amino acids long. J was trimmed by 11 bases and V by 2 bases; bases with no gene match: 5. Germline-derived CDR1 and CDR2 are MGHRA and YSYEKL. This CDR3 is CASSQPGQETPLHF. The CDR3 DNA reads TGCGCCAGCAGCCAACCGGGACAGGAGACACCCCTCCACTTT.

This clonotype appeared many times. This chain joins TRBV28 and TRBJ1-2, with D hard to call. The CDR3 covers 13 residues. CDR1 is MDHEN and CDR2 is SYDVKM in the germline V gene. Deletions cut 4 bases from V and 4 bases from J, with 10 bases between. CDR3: CASSYIHSYGYTF. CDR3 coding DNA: TGTGCCAGCAGTTATATCCACTCCTATGGCTACACCTTC.

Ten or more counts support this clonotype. The CDR3 region is CASSPPITLQETQYF. CDR3 coding DNA: TGTGCCAGCAGTCCGCCAATTACCCTCCAAGAGACCCAGTACTTC. This chain joins TRBV7-9 and TRBJ2-5, with D unclear. The CDR3 contains 15 residues. CDR1 is SEHNR, CDR2 FQNEAQ, per germline (reference sequence). V was cut by 6 bases and J by 1 base, with 15 bases left in between. The full variable domain, rest sourced from reference TRBV7-9 and TRBJ2-5, is DTGVSQNPRHKITKRGQNVTFRCDPISEHNRLYWYRQTLGQGPEFLTYFQNEAQLEKSRLLSDRFSAERPKGSFSTLEIQRTEQGDSAMYLCASSPPITLQETQYFGPGTRLLVL.

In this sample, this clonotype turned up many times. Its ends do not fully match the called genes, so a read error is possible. CDR3 amino acids: CASSSNNEQFF. For the CDR3, the DNA is TGCGCCAGCAGCTCGAACAATGAGCAGTTCTTC. The V call is TRBV6-5, the J call TRBJ2-1; no reliable D call. From germline, CDR1 is MNHEY and CDR2 SVGAGI. The CDR3 loop spans 11 amino acids.

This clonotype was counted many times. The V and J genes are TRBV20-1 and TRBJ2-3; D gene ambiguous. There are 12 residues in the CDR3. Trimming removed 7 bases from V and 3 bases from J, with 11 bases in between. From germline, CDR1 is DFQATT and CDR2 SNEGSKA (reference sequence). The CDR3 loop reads CSVPPRTDTQYF. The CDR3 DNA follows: TGCAGTGTTCCACCACGTACAGATACGCAGTATTTT.

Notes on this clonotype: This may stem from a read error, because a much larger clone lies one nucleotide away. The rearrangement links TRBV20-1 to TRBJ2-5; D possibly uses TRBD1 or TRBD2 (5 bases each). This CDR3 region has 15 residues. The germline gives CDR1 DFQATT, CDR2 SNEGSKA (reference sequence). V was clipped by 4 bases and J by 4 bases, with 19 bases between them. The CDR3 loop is CSAIAGALVTETQYF. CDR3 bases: TGCAGTGCTATCGCCGGGGCCTTAGTTACAGAGACCCAGTACTTC.

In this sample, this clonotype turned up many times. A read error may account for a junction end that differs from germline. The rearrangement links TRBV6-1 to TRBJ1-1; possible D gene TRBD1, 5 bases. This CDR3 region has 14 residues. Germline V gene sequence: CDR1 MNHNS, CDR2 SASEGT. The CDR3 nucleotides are TGTGCAAGCAGTGTAGAGGGGTTGAACACTGAAGCTTTCTTT. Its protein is CASSVEGLNTEAFF.

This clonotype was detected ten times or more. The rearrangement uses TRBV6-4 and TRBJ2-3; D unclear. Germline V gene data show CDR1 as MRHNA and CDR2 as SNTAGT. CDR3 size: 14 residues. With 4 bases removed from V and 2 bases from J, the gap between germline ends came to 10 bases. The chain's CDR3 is CASSGAKDTDTQYF. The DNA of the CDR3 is TGTGCCAGCAGTGGGGCAAAAGACACAGATACGCAGTATTTT.

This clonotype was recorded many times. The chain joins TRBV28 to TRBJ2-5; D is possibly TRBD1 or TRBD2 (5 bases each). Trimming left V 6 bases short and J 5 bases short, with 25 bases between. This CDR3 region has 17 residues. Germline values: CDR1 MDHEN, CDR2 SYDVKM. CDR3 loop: CASSRTETGPPGETQYF. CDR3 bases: TGTGCCAGCAGCCGCACTGAAACGGGGCCGCCTGGGGAGACCCAGTACTTC.

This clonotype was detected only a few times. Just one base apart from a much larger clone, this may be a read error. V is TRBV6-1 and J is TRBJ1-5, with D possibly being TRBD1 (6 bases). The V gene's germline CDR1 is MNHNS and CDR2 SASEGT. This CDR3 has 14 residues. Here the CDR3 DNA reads TGTGCCAGCAGCGAAGGGGGGATCAATCAGCACCAGCATTTT. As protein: CASSEGGINQHQHF.